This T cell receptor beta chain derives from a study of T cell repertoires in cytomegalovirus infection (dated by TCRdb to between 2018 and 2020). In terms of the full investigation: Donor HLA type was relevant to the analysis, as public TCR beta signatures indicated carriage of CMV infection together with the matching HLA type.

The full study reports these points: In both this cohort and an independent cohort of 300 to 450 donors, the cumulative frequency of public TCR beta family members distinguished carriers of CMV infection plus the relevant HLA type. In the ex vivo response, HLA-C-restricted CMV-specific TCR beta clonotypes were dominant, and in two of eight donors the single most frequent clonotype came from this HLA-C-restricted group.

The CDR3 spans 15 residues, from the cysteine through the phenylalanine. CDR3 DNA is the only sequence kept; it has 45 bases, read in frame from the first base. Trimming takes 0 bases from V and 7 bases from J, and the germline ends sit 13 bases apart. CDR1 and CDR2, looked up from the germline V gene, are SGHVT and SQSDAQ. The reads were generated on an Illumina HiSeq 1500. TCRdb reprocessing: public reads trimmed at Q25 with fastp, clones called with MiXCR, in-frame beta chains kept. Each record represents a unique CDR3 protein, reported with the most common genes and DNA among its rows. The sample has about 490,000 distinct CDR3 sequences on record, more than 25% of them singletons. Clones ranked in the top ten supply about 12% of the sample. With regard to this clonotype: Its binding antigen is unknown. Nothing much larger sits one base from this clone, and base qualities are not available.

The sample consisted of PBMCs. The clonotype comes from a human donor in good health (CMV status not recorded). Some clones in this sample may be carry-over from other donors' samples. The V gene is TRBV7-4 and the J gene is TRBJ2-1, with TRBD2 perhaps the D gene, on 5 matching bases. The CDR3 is CASSLALASRNEQFF. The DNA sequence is TGTGCCAGCAGCTTAGCGCTAGCATCACGGAATGAGCAGTTCTTC. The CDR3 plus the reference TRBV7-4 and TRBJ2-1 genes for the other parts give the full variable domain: GAGVSQSPRYKVAKRGRDVALRCDSISGHVTLYWYRQTLGQGSEVLTYSQSDAQRDKSGRPSGRFSAERPERSVSTLKIQRTEQGDSAVYLCASSLALASRNEQFFGPGTRLTVL.